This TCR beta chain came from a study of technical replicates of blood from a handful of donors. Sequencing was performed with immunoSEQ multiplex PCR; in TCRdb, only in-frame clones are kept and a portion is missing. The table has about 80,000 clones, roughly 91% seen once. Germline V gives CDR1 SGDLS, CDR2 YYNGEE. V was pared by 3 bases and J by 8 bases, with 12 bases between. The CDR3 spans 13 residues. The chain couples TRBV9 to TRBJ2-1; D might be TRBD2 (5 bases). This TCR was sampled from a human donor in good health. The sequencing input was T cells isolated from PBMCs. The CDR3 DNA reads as TGTGCCAGCAGCGGGACTGAGTTTTATGAGCAGTTCTTC. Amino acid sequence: CASSGTEFYEQFF.